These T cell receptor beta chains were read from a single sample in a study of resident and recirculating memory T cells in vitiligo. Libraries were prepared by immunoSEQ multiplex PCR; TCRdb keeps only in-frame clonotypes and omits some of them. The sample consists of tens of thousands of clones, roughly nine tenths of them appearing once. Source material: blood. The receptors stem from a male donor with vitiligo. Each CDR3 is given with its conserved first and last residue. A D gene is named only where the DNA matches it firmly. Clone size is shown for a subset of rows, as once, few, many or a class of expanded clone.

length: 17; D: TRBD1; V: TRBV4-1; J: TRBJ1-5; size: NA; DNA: TGCGCCAGCAGCCCGACTCCGGGACAGGGAACTAACCAGCCCCAGCATTTT; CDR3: CASSPTPGQGTNQPQHF
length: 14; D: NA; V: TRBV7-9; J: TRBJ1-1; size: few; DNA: TGTGCCAGCAGCCTACAGGGTCTGAACACTGAAGCTTTCTTT; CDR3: CASSLQGLNTEAFF
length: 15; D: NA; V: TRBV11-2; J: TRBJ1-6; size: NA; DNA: TGTGCCAGCAGCTTAGAGGGGGCGGTAAATTCACCCCTCCACTTT; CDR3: CASSLEGAVNSPLHF
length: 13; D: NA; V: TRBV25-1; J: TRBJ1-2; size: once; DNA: TGTGCCAGCAGTCCGGAGCTTTACTATGGCTACACCTTC; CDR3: CASSPELYYGYTF
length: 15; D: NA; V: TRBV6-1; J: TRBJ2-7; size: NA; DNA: TGTGCCAGCAGTGACTCCCTTCTACTTGCCTACGAGCAGTACTTC; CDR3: CASSDSLLLAYEQYF
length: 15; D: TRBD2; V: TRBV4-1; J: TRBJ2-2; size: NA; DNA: TGCGCCAGCAAAAAGGAGCGGGGGGACACCGGGGAGCTGTTTTTT; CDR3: CASKKERGDTGELFF
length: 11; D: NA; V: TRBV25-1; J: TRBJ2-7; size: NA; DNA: TGTGCCAGCAGTGAGGGAGTCGGGCAGTACTTC; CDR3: CASSEGVGQYF
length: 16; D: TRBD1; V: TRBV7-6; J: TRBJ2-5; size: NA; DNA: TGTGCCAGCAGCTTACGGCAGACAGGGGGCCAAGAGACCCAGTACTTC; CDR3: CASSLRQTGGQETQYF
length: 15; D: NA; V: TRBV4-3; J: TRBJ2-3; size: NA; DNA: TGCGCCAGCAGCCAAGACGGAGGCCGCACAGATACGCAGTATTTT; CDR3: CASSQDGGRTDTQYF
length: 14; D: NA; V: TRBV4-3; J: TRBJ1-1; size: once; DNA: TGCGCCAGCAGCCTCCAGACCCAGGGGACTGAAGCTTTCTTT; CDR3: CASSLQTQGTEAFF
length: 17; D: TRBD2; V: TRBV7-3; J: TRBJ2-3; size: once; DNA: TGTGCCAGCAGCTTTCGGAGCGGGGGGGCGGGCACAGATACGCAGTATTTT; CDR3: CASSFRSGGAGTDTQYF
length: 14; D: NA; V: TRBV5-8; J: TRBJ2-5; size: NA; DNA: TGTGCCAGCAGCTCACAGGCCCTTAGAGAGACCCAGTACTTC; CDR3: CASSSQALRETQYF
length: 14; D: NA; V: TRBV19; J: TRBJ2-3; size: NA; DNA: TGTGCCAGTAGGGAGACTGACGTCACAGATACGCAGTATTTT; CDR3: CASRETDVTDTQYF
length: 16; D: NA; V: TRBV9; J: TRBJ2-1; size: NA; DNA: TGTGCCAGCAGCGTAGCCGTGGGGGGGGCCGTCGATGAGCAGTTCTTC; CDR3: CASSVAVGGAVDEQFF
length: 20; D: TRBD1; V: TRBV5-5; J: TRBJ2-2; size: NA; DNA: TGTGCCAGCAGCTTGGCCCCCCCGGGACAGGGGGCGATGAACACCGGGGAGCTGTTTTTT; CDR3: CASSLAPPGQGAMNTGELFF
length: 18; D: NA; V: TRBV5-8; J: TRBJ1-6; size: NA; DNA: TGTGCCAGCAGCTTGAGCCTCAGGGAAGGGACCTATAATTCACCCCTCCACTTT; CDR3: CASSLSLREGTYNSPLHF
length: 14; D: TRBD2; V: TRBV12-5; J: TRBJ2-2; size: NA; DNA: TGTGCTAGTGGTGTTGGGGGGGGCACCGGGGAGCTGTTTTTT; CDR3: CASGVGGGTGELFF
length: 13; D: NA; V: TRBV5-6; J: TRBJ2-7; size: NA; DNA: TGTGCCAGCAGCTTGGGGAGCTCCTACGAGCAGTACTTC; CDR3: CASSLGSSYEQYF
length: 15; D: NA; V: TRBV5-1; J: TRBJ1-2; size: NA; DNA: TGCGCCAGCAGCTTGGCTACAGGGACTAACTATGGCTACACCTTC; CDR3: CASSLATGTNYGYTF
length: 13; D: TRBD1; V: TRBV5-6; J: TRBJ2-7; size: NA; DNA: TGTGCCAGCAGCCCGGACAGGGACTACGAGCAGTACTTC; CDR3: CASSPDRDYEQYF
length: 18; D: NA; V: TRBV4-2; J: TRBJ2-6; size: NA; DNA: TGTGCCAGCAGCGCACGAGCCAAACTATCCTCTGGGGCCAACGTCCTGACTTTC; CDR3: CASSARAKLSSGANVLTF
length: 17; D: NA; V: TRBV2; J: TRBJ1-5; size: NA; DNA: TGTGCCAGCAGTGAATCTACAGGGACCTTGGTCAATCAGCCCCAGCATTTT; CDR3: CASSESTGTLVNQPQHF
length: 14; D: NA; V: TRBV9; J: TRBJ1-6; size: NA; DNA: TGTGCCAGCAGCGTGGAGGACGAGGATTCACCCCTCCACTTT; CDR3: CASSVEDEDSPLHF
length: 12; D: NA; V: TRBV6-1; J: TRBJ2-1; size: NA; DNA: TGTGCCAGCAGGCTCGGACAGCATGAGCAGTTCTTC; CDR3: CASRLGQHEQFF
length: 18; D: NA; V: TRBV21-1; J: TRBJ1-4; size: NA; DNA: TGTGCCAGCAGCAAAGTTAGGAGGAAACGGAGGACTAATGAAAAACTGTTTTTT; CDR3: CASSKVRRKRRTNEKLFF
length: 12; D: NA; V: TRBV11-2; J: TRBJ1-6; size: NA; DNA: TGTGCCAGCAGCCCCGAGATTTCACCCCTCCACTTT; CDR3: CASSPEISPLHF
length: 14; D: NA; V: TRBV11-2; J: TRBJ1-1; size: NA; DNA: TGTGCCAGCAGCTCCCAGGGGATTGCCACTGAAGCTTTCTTT; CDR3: CASSSQGIATEAFF
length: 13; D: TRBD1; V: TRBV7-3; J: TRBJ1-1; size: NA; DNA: TGTGCCAGCAGCCTTACAGGGGGCCTCGGAGCTTTCTTT; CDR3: CASSLTGGLGAFF
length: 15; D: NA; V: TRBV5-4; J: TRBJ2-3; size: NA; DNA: TGTGCCAGCAGCTTGGGGGCCGGAAGCACAGATACGCAGTATTTT; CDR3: CASSLGAGSTDTQYF
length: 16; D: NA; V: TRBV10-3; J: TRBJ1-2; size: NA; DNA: TGTGCCATCAGTGAGTCGGTCGCCCAGAAAGACTATGGCTACACCTTC; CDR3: CAISESVAQKDYGYTF
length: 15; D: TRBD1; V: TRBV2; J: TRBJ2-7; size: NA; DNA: TGTGCCAGCAGTGAACAGGGGGCGTCTCCCTACGAGCAGTACTTC; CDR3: CASSEQGASPYEQYF
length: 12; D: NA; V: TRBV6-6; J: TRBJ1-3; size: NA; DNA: TGTGCCAGCAGTTACCAGGGAAACACCATATATTTT; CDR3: CASSYQGNTIYF
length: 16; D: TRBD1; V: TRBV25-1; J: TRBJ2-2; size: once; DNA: TGTGCCAGCAGTGAATACCGGACAGGGGACACCGGGGAGCTGTTTTTT; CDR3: CASSEYRTGDTGELFF
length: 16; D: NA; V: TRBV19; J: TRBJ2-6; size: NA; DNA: TGTGCCAGTAGTATAGGAGGGGGCTCTGGGGCCAACGTCCTGACTTTC; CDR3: CASSIGGGSGANVLTF
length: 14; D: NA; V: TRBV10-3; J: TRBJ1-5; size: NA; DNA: TGTGCCATCAGTGATCCTCTCTCCAATCAGCCCCAGCATTTT; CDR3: CAISDPLSNQPQHF